This T cell receptor beta chain is drawn from a study of blood T cell repertoires in COVID-19. The table came from immunoSEQ multiplex PCR; TCRdb's copy has only in-frame clones and leaves some out. The repertoire consists of approximately 50,000 clones, with roughly 80% occurring once and the leading ten covering around a sixth. The V and J ends lost 2 bases and 0 bases respectively, with 7 bases between them. Germline V gives CDR1 MNHEY, CDR2 SVGEGT. CDR3 size: 15 residues. J is TRBJ2-2 and V is TRBV6-2 or TRBV6-3, with D hard to call. This TCR was sampled from a man in his 70s with active COVID-19. Material for sequencing was peripheral blood. CDR3 region: CASSYEVTNTGELFF. In DNA, the CDR3 is TGTGCCAGCAGTTACGAGGTTACGAACACCGGGGAGCTGTTTTTT.